This is a list of T cell receptor beta chains from one sample in a study of blood T cells in healthy people across ages. TCRdb redid the calling of the 5' RACE reads with MiXCR, one entry per CDR3 protein. The sample has over 950,000 distinct CDR3 sequences, under 40% seen once. The sequencing input was blood. The receptors shown here come from a man aged 18 to 35 in good health. Each CDR3 is given with its conserved first and last residue. D genes are given only for firm matches. The size field is filled for only some rows; it gives once, few, many or a size class.

V	D	J	size	CDR3	DNA
TRBV29-1	-	TRBJ2-1	once	CSREQGYNEQFF	TGCAGCAGGGAACAGGGTTACAATGAGCAGTTCTTC
TRBV20-1	-	TRBJ2-4	few	CSASGGVAKNIQYF	TGCAGTGCTAGCGGGGGTGTAGCCAAAAACATTCAGTACTTC
TRBV6-5	-	TRBJ1-4	few	CASSPETKGEKLFF	TGTGCCAGCAGCCCTGAGACGAAAGGGGAAAAACTGTTTTTT
TRBV9	-	TRBJ2-3	few	CASSVGDITDTQYF	TGTGCCAGCAGCGTAGGGGATATCACAGATACGCAGTATTTT
TRBV5-6	TRBD2	TRBJ2-1	few	CASSWLAGGPALNEQFF	TGTGCCAGCAGCTGGCTAGCGGGGGGGCCCGCATTGAATGAGCAGTTCTTC
TRBV4-2	TRBD2	TRBJ2-3	-	CASSQELAGAPSVADTQYF	TGTGCCAGCAGCCAAGAACTAGCGGGGGCCCCCTCAGTTGCAGATACGCAGTATTTT
TRBV16	-	TRBJ1-1	-	CASSLIYTGTDEAFF	TGTGCCAGCAGCCTAATTTACACCGGGACGGATGAAGCTTTCTTT
TRBV20-1	TRBD1	TRBJ2-3	few	CSATLGGAGDTQYF	TGCAGTGCTACCCTAGGGGGCGCAGGGGATACGCAGTATTTT
TRBV25-1	-	TRBJ1-1	-	CASSEGNRSYTEAFF	TGTGCCAGCAGTGAAGGGAACAGGTCGTACACTGAAGCTTTCTTT
TRBV4-2	-	TRBJ1-5	few	CASSQDKVGYQPQHF	TGTGCCAGCAGCCAAGATAAGGTAGGGTATCAGCCCCAGCATTTT
TRBV20-1	-	TRBJ2-1	-	CSAPKGTRDYNEQFF	TGCAGTGCTCCAAAAGGGACAAGGGACTACAATGAGCAGTTCTTC
TRBV29-1	TRBD1	TRBJ1-1	-	CSGDRGGAEAFF	TGCAGCGGTGACAGGGGTGGTGCTGAAGCTTTCTTT